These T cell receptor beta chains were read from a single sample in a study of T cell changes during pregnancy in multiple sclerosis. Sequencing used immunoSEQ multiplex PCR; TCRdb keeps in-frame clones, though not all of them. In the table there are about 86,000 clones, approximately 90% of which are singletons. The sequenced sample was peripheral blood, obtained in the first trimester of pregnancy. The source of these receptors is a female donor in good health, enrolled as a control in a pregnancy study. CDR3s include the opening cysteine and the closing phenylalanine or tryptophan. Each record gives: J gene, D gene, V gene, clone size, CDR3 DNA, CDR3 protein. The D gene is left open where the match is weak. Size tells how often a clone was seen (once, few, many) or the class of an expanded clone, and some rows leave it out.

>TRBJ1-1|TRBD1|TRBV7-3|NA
TGTGCCAGCAGCTCCGACAGGGGAAACACTGAAGCTTTCTTT
CASSSDRGNTEAFF
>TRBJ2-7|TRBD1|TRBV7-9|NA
TGTGCCAGCAGTCAACAGGGGGCCACCTACGAGCAGTACTTC
CASSQQGATYEQYF
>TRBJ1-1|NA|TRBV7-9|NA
TGTGCCAGCAGCTTAGCGTCCGGGAACACTGAAGCTTTCTTT
CASSLASGNTEAFF
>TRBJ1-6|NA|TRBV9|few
TGTGCCAGCAGCGGGGGACTCGATAATTCACCCCTCCACTTT
CASSGGLDNSPLHF
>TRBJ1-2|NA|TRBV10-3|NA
TGTGCCATCAGTGAGTCGATAGGTGGAGATACTAACTATGGCTACACCTTC
CAISESIGGDTNYGYTF
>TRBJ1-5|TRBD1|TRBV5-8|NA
TGTGCCAGCAGCGGGGGACAGTTTAGTACGGCCGGGAATCAGCCCCAGCATTTT
CASSGGQFSTAGNQPQHF
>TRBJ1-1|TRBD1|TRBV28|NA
TGTGCCAGCAGTTTATGGGACAGGGATTGGAACACTGAAGCTTTCTTT
CASSLWDRDWNTEAFF
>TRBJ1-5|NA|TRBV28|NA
TGTGCCAGCACCGCGGGAGGGGGTAATCAGCCCCAGCATTTT
CASTAGGGNQPQHF
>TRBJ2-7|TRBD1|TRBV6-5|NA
TGTGCCAGCAGTCGACAGGGTACTTACGAGCAGTACTTC
CASSRQGTYEQYF
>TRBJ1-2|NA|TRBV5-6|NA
TGTGCCAGCAGCCCCACACAGGGAGGGTATGGCTACACCTTC
CASSPTQGGYGYTF
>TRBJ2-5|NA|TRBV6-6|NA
TGTGCCAGCAGTTACCCCCCAGGTGCAGAAGAGACCCAGTACTTC
CASSYPPGAEETQYF
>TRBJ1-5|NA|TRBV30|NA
TGTGCCTGGAGCCAAGGGACTGGCGGTTATCAGCCCCAGCATTTT
CAWSQGTGGYQPQHF
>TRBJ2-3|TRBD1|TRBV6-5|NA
TGTGCCAGCAGTTTTGGGACAGGGGGCAGAGATACGCAGTATTTT
CASSFGTGGRDTQYF
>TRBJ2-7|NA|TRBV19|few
TGTGCCAGTAGTATATCCCACCTTAGGGGCGAGCAGTACTTC
CASSISHLRGEQYF
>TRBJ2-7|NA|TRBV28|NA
TGTGCCAGCAGTTTCCCACCGGTCGGTGCCTACGAGCAGTACTTC
CASSFPPVGAYEQYF
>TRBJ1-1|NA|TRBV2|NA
TGTGCCAGCAAAGGGATTGGAGGTACTGAAGCTTTCTTT
CASKGIGGTEAFF
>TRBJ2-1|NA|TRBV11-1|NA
TGTGCCAGCAGCCTCAGGGGTATTGAGCAGTTCTTC
CASSLRGIEQFF
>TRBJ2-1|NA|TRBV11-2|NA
TGTGCCAGCAGCCCCTTGGGGAGGAATGAGCAGTTCTTC
CASSPLGRNEQFF
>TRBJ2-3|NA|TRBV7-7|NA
TGTGCTAGCAGCCAAATCTTCTCAGATCATACGCAGTATTTT
CASSQIFSDHTQYF
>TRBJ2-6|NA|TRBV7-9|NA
TGTGCCAGCGAGGGCTCAGGTGTGGCCAACGTCCTGACTTTC
CASEGSGVANVLTF
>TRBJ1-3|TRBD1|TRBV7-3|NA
TGTGCCAGCAGCCAGGGGACAGTCGGGGGCACCATATATTTT
CASSQGTVGGTIYF
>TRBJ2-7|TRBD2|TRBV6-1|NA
TGTGCCAGCAGTCCAAGTGGGGGGGGCGAGCAGTACTTC
CASSPSGGGEQYF
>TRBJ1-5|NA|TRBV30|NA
TGTGCCTGGAGGAGTCCGGGGCGGGGGGTTGATCAGCCCCAGCATTTT
CAWRSPGRGVDQPQHF
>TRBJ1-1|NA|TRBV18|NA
TGTGCCAGCTCACCACCGGAGGGGTCGACGGCTGAAGCTTTCTTT
CASSPPEGSTAEAFF
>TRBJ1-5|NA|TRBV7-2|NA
TGTGCCAGCAGCTTTATGGGAACAGGGACCAATCAGCCCCAGCATTTT
CASSFMGTGTNQPQHF
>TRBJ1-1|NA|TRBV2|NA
TGTGCCAGCAGACGCAGGGTGGAGAACACTGAAGCTTTCTTT
CASRRRVENTEAFF
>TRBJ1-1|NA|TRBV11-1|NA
TGTGCCAGCAGGGGCCCCCGGGGAGGTTCAAACACTGAAGCTTTCTTT
CASRGPRGGSNTEAFF
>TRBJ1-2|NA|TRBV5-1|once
TGCGCCAGCACCCTCGACAGTAACTATGGCTACACCTTC
CASTLDSNYGYTF
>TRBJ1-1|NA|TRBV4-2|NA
TGTGCCAGCAGCCCCAGGGGAGAGAACACTGAAGCTTTCTTT
CASSPRGENTEAFF
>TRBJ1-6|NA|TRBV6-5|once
TGTGCCAGCAGTTACGCGACAGTGACAAATTCACCCCTCCACTTT
CASSYATVTNSPLHF
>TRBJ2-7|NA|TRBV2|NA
TGTGCCAGCGGTCTAGCTGACTCCTACGAGCAGTACTTC
CASGLADSYEQYF
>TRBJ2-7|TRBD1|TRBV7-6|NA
TGTGCCAGCAGAGCAGCCGGGACAGGGGACTACGAGCAGTACTTC
CASRAAGTGDYEQYF
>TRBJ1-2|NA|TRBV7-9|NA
TGTGCCAGCAGCTTAGTTAACAGGGAGTTATCAGACACCTTC
CASSLVNRELSDTF
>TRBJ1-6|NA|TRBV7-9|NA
TGTGCCAGCAGCTTGCCGGGGGGGGGTAGAAATTCACCCCTCCACTTT
CASSLPGGGRNSPLHF
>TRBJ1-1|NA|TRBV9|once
TGTGCCAGCAGCGTAGATAGGGGTTACGCTGAAGCTTTCTTT
CASSVDRGYAEAFF
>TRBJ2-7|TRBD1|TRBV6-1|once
TGTGCCAGTACAACCGGGACAGGGGCCTACGAGCAGTACTTC
CASTTGTGAYEQYF
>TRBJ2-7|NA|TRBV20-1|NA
TGCAGTGCTGCGCAAAGCTACGAGCAGTACTTC
CSAAQSYEQYF
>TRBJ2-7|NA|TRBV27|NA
TGTGCCAGCGGGGACACTTACGAGCAGTACTTC
CASGDTYEQYF
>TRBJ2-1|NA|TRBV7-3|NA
TGTGCCAGCAGCCCAACCTTGGGGCCCAGCTCCTACAATGAGCAGTTCTTC
CASSPTLGPSSYNEQFF
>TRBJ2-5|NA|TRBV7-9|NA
TGTGCCAGCAGCCTCGCCGGGACACCCAGTAACGGGGACTTC
CASSLAGTPSNGDF
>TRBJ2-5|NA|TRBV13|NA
TGTGCCAGCAGCTTTCCAGGGGATGGCCAAGAGACCCAGTACTTC
CASSFPGDGQETQYF
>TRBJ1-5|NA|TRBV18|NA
TGTGCCAGCTCAAAGGACCCGGGAGGCAATCAGCCCCAGCATTTT
CASSKDPGGNQPQHF
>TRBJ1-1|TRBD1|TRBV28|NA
TGTGCCAGCAGTACCGCCGGGACAGGGAACACTGAAGCTTTCTTT
CASSTAGTGNTEAFF
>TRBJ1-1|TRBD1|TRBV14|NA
TGTGCCAGCAGCCCCCGACAGGGCCCACCCAGAAACACTGAAGCTTTCTTT
CASSPRQGPPRNTEAFF
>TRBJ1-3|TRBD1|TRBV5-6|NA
TGTGCCAGCAGCTTAAGGGGGCCTGGAAACACCATATATTTT
CASSLRGPGNTIYF
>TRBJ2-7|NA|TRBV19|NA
TGTGCCAGTAGTGCTAGCATCCCCTACGAGCAGTACTTC
CASSASIPYEQYF
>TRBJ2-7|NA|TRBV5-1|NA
TGCGCCAGCAGCTACCTCCAGGGGTCGGACTACGAGCAGTACTTC
CASSYLQGSDYEQYF
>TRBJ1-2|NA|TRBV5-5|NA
TGTGCCAGCAGCTTGCCAGGGGCGGATGGCTACACCTTC
CASSLPGADGYTF
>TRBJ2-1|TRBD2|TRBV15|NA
TGTGCCACCAGCAGAGATCCGGGACTAGTTATCAATGAGCAGTTCTTC
CATSRDPGLVINEQFF
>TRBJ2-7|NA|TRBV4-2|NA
TGTGCCAGCAGCCAAAGCCGGGACACCTACGAGCAGTACTTC
CASSQSRDTYEQYF
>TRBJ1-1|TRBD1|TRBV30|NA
TGTGCCTGGAGTCCGGGACAGGGAAACACTGAAGCTTTCTTT
CAWSPGQGNTEAFF
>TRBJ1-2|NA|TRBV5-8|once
TGTGCCAGCAGCTTGACAGGGACGGGCTATGGCTACACCTTC
CASSLTGTGYGYTF
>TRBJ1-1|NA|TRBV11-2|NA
TGTGCCAGCAGCTTAAGGGGTTTGGCTGAAGCTTTCTTT
CASSLRGLAEAFF
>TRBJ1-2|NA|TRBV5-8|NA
TGTGCCAGCAGCTTGAGGGGGGGCCGGGATGGCTACACCTTC
CASSLRGGRDGYTF
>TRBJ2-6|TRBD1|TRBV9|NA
TGTGCCAGCAGCTCCTACGGGACAGGTGGTTCTGGGGCCAACGTCCTGACTTTC
CASSSYGTGGSGANVLTF